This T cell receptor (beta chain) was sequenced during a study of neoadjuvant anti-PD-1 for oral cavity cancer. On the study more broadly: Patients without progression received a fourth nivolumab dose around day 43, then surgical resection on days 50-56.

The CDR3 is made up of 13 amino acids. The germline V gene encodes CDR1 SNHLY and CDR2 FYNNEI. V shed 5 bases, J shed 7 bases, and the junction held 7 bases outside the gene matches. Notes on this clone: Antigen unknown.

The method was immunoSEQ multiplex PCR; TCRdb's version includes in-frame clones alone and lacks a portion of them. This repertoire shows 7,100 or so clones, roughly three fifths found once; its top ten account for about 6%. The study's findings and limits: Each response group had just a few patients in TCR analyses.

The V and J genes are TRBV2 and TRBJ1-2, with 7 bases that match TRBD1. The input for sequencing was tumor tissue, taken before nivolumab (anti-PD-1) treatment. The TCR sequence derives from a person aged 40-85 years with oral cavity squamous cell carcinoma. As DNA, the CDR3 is TGTGCCAGCAGTACCGGGACAGAGAGTGGCTACACCTTC. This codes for CASSTGTESGYTF.